The 23 T cell receptor beta chains given below trace back to one sample, sequenced in a study of beta chain features in type 1 diabetes. Overall study results and limits: Type 1 diabetes patients showed a moderate but significant shortening of TCRB CDR3s in all four CD4+ subsets.

No cognate antigen is known for these TCRs. Every bit of the isolated RNA underwent reverse transcription, so sequencing read expressed TCRB transcripts. Method: immunoSEQ multiplex PCR; TCRdb's copy keeps in-frame clones and lacks some. The table includes fewer than 350,000 clones, around 16% detected once. The source material was naive CD4+ T cells from blood. These TCRs come from a man younger than 30 with type 1 diabetes.

The rearrangement links TRBV28 to TRBJ1-5, with TRBD1 identical over 7 bases. J gave up 3 bases and V 2 bases, and 4 bases lay outside the gene matches. Germline loops: CDR1 MDHEN, CDR2 SYDVKM. The CDR3 consists of 15 residues. CDR3 DNA sequence: TGTGCCAGCAGTTTACGGACAGGCCACAATCAGCCCCAGCATTTT. Amino acid sequence: CASSLRTGHNQPQHF.

This clone was detected only a few times. V is TRBV7-8 and J is TRBJ2-7, with TRBD1 as a possible D gene (6 bases). Germline loops: CDR1 SGHVS, CDR2 FQNEAQ. CDR3 length: 13 amino acids. Trimming shortened V by 1 base and J by 5 bases, and 9 bases separated the two germline ends. The CDR3 DNA reads TGTGCCAGCAGCTTAGACAGGGACCACGAGCAGTACTTC. As protein: CASSLDRDHEQYF.

The V gene is TRBV28, the J gene TRBJ2-3, with D uncertain. CDR3 size: 15 residues. V lost 2 bases to trimming and J lost 1 base, with 10 bases between them. Germline-derived CDR1 and CDR2 are MDHEN and SYDVKM. CDR3 region: CASSLTVPGTDTQYF. The CDR3 nucleotides read TGTGCCAGCAGTTTAACTGTCCCGGGCACAGATACGCAGTATTTT. The full variable domain, its missing parts supplied by reference TRBV28 and TRBJ2-3, is DVKVTQSSRYLVKRTGEKVFLECVQDMDHENMFWYRQDPGLGLRLIYFSYDVKMKEKGDIPEGYSVSREKKERFSLILESASTNQTSMYLCASSLTVPGTDTQYFGPGTRLTVL.

The chain combines TRBV6-6 with TRBJ1-1, with D possibly matching TRBD1 (5 bases). CDR3 size: 13 residues. CDR1 and CDR2 from the germline V gene are MNHNY and SVGAGI (reference sequence). The ends were cut back, 7 bases at V and 2 bases at J, with 11 bases in the middle. The CDR3 nucleotides are TGTGCCAGCATCAGACAGATAAACACTGAAGCTTTCTTT. This codes for CASIRQINTEAFF.

This clone was seen a handful of times. The chain recombines TRBV19 with TRBJ2-4, with 8 bases that match TRBD1. Trimming at V came to 5 bases and at J to 1 base, leaving 4 bases not matched to a gene. Germline CDR1 is LNHDA and CDR2 is SQIVND (reference sequence). This CDR3 has 15 amino acids. The CDR3 DNA is TGTGCCAGTAGTTTCCGACAGGGGGCCAAAAACATTCAGTACTTC. This translates into CASSFRQGAKNIQYF.

This chain uses TRBV19 with TRBJ2-1; 13 bases map to TRBD2. Germline loops: CDR1 LNHDA, CDR2 SQIVND (reference sequence). CDR3 length equals 15 residues. After removal of 7 bases from V and 6 bases from J, the junction contained 6 bases not matched to a gene. CDR3 nucleotide sequence: TGTGCCAGTAAGAAACTAGCGGGGGGGCCCAATGAGCAGTTCTTC. Encoded protein: CASKKLAGGPNEQFF.

In this sample, this clone turned up a few times. The J gene is TRBJ2-7, the V gene TRBV2; 8 bases agree with TRBD1. Trimming removed 3 bases from V and 1 base from J; junction bases left unmatched: 5. The CDR3 covers 15 residues. Germline values: CDR1 SNHLY, CDR2 FYNNEI. The CDR3 nucleotides are TGTGCCAGCAGTGACAGGGGGCGGAGGTCCTACGAGCAGTACTTC. Translated, it gives CASSDRGRRSYEQYF.

This clone has a handful of counts. This chain uses TRBV4-3 with TRBJ1-6; possible D gene TRBD1, 5 bases. The CDR3 has 15 residues. Trimming shortened V by 0 bases and J by 14 bases, and 17 bases separated the two germline ends. Germline CDR1 LGHNA, CDR2 YSLEER. The CDR3 loop is CASSQEAQGRRSLHF. DNA for the CDR3: TGCGCCAGCAGCCAAGAGGCCCAGGGCCGGCGGTCCCTCCACTTT.

This clone was observed a few times. The rearrangement uses TRBV2 and TRBJ2-7; 11 nucleotides match TRBD2. The CDR3 sequence is 14 residues long. The germline V gene encodes CDR1 SNHLY and CDR2 FYNNEI. The V and J ends lost 5 bases and 7 bases, in that order; junction bases with no gene match: 7. In nucleotides, the CDR3 is TGTGCCAGCAGTTTAGCGGGAGGGCCACGGGAGCAGTACTTC. Encoded protein: CASSLAGGPREQYF.

A few counts support this clone. This chain uses TRBV5-1 with TRBJ2-4; tentatively, D is TRBD1 (6 bases). CDR3 length: 15 amino acids. The V gene's germline CDR1 is SGHRS and CDR2 YFSETQ. V gave up 4 bases and J gave up 1 base, with 12 bases separating them. The CDR3 region is CASSLGTGAKNIQYF. The CDR3 DNA reads TGCGCCAGCAGCCTAGGAACAGGGGCCAAAAACATTCAGTACTTC.

This clone was observed a handful of times. The J gene is TRBJ2-3, the V gene TRBV30; 9 nucleotides line up with TRBD2. The CDR3 spans 14 residues. Germline CDR1 reads GTSNPN; CDR2 reads SVGIG (reference sequence). Trimming cost V 4 bases and J 4 bases; bases outside gene matches: 6. This CDR3 is CAWMAGLAPDTQYF. DNA of the CDR3: TGTGCCTGGATGGCCGGACTAGCGCCAGATACGCAGTATTTT.

The CDR3 nucleotides read TGTGCCAGCTCACCCGCGCTTACAGATACGCAGTATTTT. Protein product: CASSPALTDTQYF. V usage is TRBV18 and J usage is TRBJ2-3; unclear D gene. The V gene's germline CDR1 is KGHSH and CDR2 LQKENI. The ends were cut back, 3 bases at V and 3 bases at J, with 7 bases in the middle. The CDR3 is 13 amino acids.

The chain recombines TRBV30 with TRBJ1-1; 7 bases match TRBD1. The CDR3 totals 12 residues. The ends lost 2 bases at V and 9 bases at J; junction bases unmatched: 6. Germline V gene sequence: CDR1 GTSNPN, CDR2 SVGIG (reference sequence). CDR3 nucleotide sequence: TGTGCCTGGAGTCCCGGACAGGCTAAAGCTTTCTTT. It specifies CAWSPGQAKAFF.

This clone was picked up a small number of times. The chain links TRBV5-1 to TRBJ2-3, with D possibly matching TRBD2 (5 bases). The germline CDR1 and CDR2 sequences are SGHRS and YFSETQ. V was pared by 7 bases and J by 5 bases, with 17 bases between. The CDR3 is 14 residues long. Here the CDR3 reads CASSTLGGQDTQYF. The DNA for the CDR3 is TGCGCCAGCTCGACACTAGGCGGGCAAGATACGCAGTATTTT.

V and J are TRBV19 and TRBJ1-5, with no clear D. This CDR3 is built from 14 residues. Per germline, CDR1 LNHDA and CDR2 SQIVND (reference sequence). V was pared by 0 bases and J by 4 bases, with 7 bases between. The CDR3 DNA follows: TGTGCCAGTAGTATAGATCGGGGTAATCAGCCCCAGCATTTT. Translating it yields CASSIDRGNQPQHF.

This clone was counted only a few times. The chain is built from TRBV2 and TRBJ2-1; 12 positions match TRBD2. This CDR3 spans 15 amino acids. After removal of 6 bases from V and 8 bases from J, the junction contained 8 bases not matched to a gene. In germline, CDR1 is SNHLY, CDR2 FYNNEI. This CDR3 is CASRRTSGTGDEQFF. In DNA, the CDR3 is TGTGCCAGCAGGCGGACTAGCGGGACCGGGGATGAGCAGTTCTTC.

This clone occurred a few times. V is TRBV2 and J is TRBJ1-2, with 9 bases aligning to TRBD1. Germline CDR1 SNHLY, CDR2 FYNNEI. The CDR3 has 15 amino acids. V dropped 6 bases and J dropped 0; count of bases not matched to a gene: 5. The CDR3 DNA reads as TGTGCCAGCAGGACGGGACAGGGCACTAACTATGGCTACACCTTC. Protein: CASRTGQGTNYGYTF.

For this clone: Other DNA sequences of this sample code for an identical CDR3. The chain employs TRBV30 and TRBJ1-2; D gene uncertain. The length of the CDR3 is 13 residues. Trimming cost V 0 bases and J 0 bases, with 5 bases left between them. Germline loops: CDR1 GTSNPN, CDR2 SVGIG (reference sequence). The CDR3: CAWSVLANYGYTF. The CDR3 DNA sequence: TGTGCCTGGAGTGTACTTGCTAACTATGGCTACACCTTC.

The CDR3 region is CARGASGPGYF. The CDR3, as DNA: TGTGCCAGGGGGGCTAGCGGCCCGGGGTACTTC. The rearrangement links TRBV2 to TRBJ2-5, with D possibly TRBD2 on 7 matching bases. CDR1 SNHLY and CDR2 FYNNEI come from the germline V gene. The V end lost 9 bases, the J end lost 13 bases, and 18 bases lay between the germline ends. The CDR3 sequence is 11 residues long.

The J gene is TRBJ2-5, the V gene TRBV7-7; 10 nucleotides agree with TRBD2. CDR3 length equals 15 residues. CDR1 and CDR2 from the germline V gene are SSHAT and FNYEAQ (reference sequence). With 5 bases clipped from V and 4 bases from J, the junction kept 7 bases outside the gene matches. The chain's CDR3 is CASSLRAGGPETQYF. The CDR3 coding sequence is TGTGCCAGCAGCCTCAGAGCGGGGGGGCCAGAGACCCAGTACTTC.

This clone was seen a few times. The CDR3 protein is CATSRSGQGIYEQYF. DNA of the CDR3: TGTGCCACCAGCAGATCGGGACAGGGGATCTACGAGCAGTACTTC. J is TRBJ2-7 and V is TRBV15, with 10 bases aligning to TRBD1. Germline CDR1 reads LNHNV; CDR2 reads YYDKDF (reference sequence). Trimming took 2 bases from V and 3 from J; bases not matched to a gene: 4. The CDR3 covers 15 residues.

The J gene is TRBJ2-7, the V gene TRBV5-1, with a possible D match to TRBD1 (5 bases). The V and J ends lost 3 bases and 3 bases respectively, with 13 bases between them. CDR3 size: 14 residues. Germline CDR1 reads SGHRS; CDR2 reads YFSETQ. DNA for the CDR3: TGCGCCAGCAGCTCGTCAGGGCCCATCTACGAGCAGTACTTC. Translation gives CASSSSGPIYEQYF. The full variable domain, its missing parts supplied by reference TRBV5-1 and TRBJ2-7, is KAGVTQTPRYLIKTRGQQVTLSCSPISGHRSVSWYQQTPGQGLQFLFEYFSETQRNKGNFPGRFSGRQFSNSRSEMNVSTLELGDSALYLCASSSSGPIYEQYFGPGTRLTVT.

The CDR3 loop reads CASIPLGLHGYTF. The CDR3 bases are TGTGCCAGCATTCCCCTCGGTCTCCATGGCTACACCTTC. The chain recombines TRBV28 with TRBJ1-2; D unresolved. CDR3 size: 13 residues. Looked up from germline, CDR1 is MDHEN and CDR2 is SYDVKM. V dropped 7 bases and J dropped 6 bases, with 15 bases sitting between them.